The 12 T cell receptor beta chains presented below share a single source sample, sequenced in a study of regulatory T cells in long-lasting Graves disease. Assembly of TCR beta libraries relied on iRepertoire HTBI primers together with Arm-PCR of CDR3 regions. TCRdb re-analysed the multiplex PCR reads in MiXCR, keeping a single row per CDR3 protein. The sample lists 400,000 to 500,000 distinct CDR3 sequences, around 20% occurring once. Time point indicated: persistent/refractory GD, antithyroid drugs over 5 years with positive TRAb. PBMC RNA was the source of the TCR library. The sample was peripheral blood mononuclear cells (PBMCs), taken when the disease was refractory, from a patient treated with antithyroid drugs. The origin of the receptors is a female donor with Graves disease.

The chain carries TRBV27 and TRBJ2-5, with D perhaps matching TRBD2 (6 bases). The J call is doubtful: the DNA matches TRBJ2-1 better. The germline CDR1 and CDR2 sequences are MNHEY and SMNVEV (reference sequence). This CDR3 has 16 residues. The CDR3 protein is CASSASPGTGVNEQFF. CDR3 bases: TGTGCCAGCAGTGCATCGCCGGGGACTGGGGTCAATGAGCAGTTCTTC.

In its sample, this clonotype was seen many times. The chain employs TRBV19 and TRBJ2-5, with D possibly TRBD1 on 6 matching bases. V gave up 8 bases and J gave up 1 base, with 20 bases separating them. CDR3 length: 16 amino acids. CDR1 is LNHDA, CDR2 SQIVND, per germline (reference sequence). The CDR3 coding sequence is TGTGCCAGTGGGGGCCCCGTGGGCGCCCTCCAAGAGACCCAGTACTTC. It yields the protein CASGGPVGALQETQYF.

This clonotype was found many times. The chain recombines TRBV28 with TRBJ1-6; TRBD1 agrees at 7 bases. The CDR3 is made up of 15 amino acids. In germline, CDR1 is MDHEN, CDR2 SYDVKM. V dropped 4 bases and J dropped 10; count of bases not matched to a gene: 10. In DNA form, the CDR3 reads TGTGCCAGCAGTTCATTCGACAGGGTGGGCTCACCCCTCCACTTT. Residues: CASSSFDRVGSPLHF. The full variable domain, in which reference TRBV28 and TRBJ1-6 provide the parts outside the CDR3, is DVKVTQSSRYLVKRTGEKVFLECVQDMDHENMFWYRQDPGLGLRLIYFSYDVKMKEKGDIPEGYSVSREKKERFSLILESASTNQTSMYLCASSSFDRVGSPLHFGNGTRLTVT.

The sample holds many counts of this clonotype. The rearrangement links TRBV6-1 to TRBJ1-5; TRBD1 agrees at 9 bases. The CDR3 has 15 residues. Germline values: CDR1 MNHNS, CDR2 SASEGT. Trimming at V came to 4 bases and at J to 1 base, leaving 2 bases not matched to a gene. The CDR3 coding sequence is TGTGCCAGCAGTGGGGGGACAGGGAGCAATCAGCCCCAGCATTTT. Translation: CASSGGTGSNQPQHF.

In this sample, this clonotype turned up a few times. The V and J genes are TRBV6-1 and TRBJ1-1; D call uncertain. The germline V and J ends were trimmed by 1 base and 8 bases, with 5 bases remaining between them. The CDR3 extends over 11 amino acids. From germline, CDR1 is MNHNS and CDR2 SASEGT. The CDR3 DNA reads as TGTGCCAGCAGTGAAGAATGGGAAGCTTTCTTT. Its protein is CASSEEWEAFF.

The sample holds a few counts of this clonotype. The J gene is TRBJ2-1, the V gene TRBV28; 7 bases match TRBD2. Germline V gene data show CDR1 as MDHEN and CDR2 as SYDVKM. J lost 2 bases, V lost 3 bases, and 4 bases had no gene match. The CDR3 runs 15 residues. This chain's CDR3 is CASSFGGSPYNEQFF. The CDR3, as DNA: TGTGCCAGCAGTTTTGGCGGGAGTCCCTACAATGAGCAGTTCTTC.

This clonotype was seen a handful of times. The gene calls are TRBV28 and TRBJ2-5; 9 bases align to TRBD2. The ends lost 6 bases at V and 5 bases at J; junction bases unmatched: 13. CDR3 size: 16 residues. Germline CDR1 and CDR2: MDHEN and SYDVKM. The CDR3 is CASSLRAGGLLETQYF. Here the CDR3 DNA reads TGTGCCAGCAGCTTGCGAGCGGGAGGCCTCCTGGAGACCCAGTACTTC.

There are many counts of this clonotype. The V gene is TRBV28, the J gene TRBJ1-1; no definite D call. This CDR3 contains 17 residues. Germline V gene lookup returns CDR1 MDHEN and CDR2 SYDVKM. V shed 5 bases and J shed 1 base, with 20 bases lying between them. This chain's CDR3 is CASSRPSFQPGNTEAFF. The DNA for the CDR3 is TGTGCCAGCAGTCGACCCTCTTTCCAGCCGGGGAACACTGAAGCTTTCTTT.

The genes are TRBV7-6 and TRBJ2-3; perhaps TRBD1 as D (5 bases). The germline V gene encodes CDR1 SGHVS and CDR2 FNYEAQ. CDR3 length: 12 residues. Trimming cost V 4 bases and J 6 bases, with 8 bases left between them. CDR3: CASSSGPDTQYF. In DNA form, the CDR3 reads TGTGCCAGCAGCTCAGGGCCCGATACGCAGTATTTT.

This clonotype was counted only a few times. J is TRBJ1-4 and V is TRBV10-2, with D unclear. The ends were cut back, 0 bases at V and 0 bases at J, with 8 bases in the middle. There are 16 residues in the CDR3. CDR1 is WSHSY, CDR2 SAAADI, per germline. The CDR3 loop reads CASSESAVATNEKLFF. Written as DNA, the CDR3 is TGCGCCAGCAGTGAGTCGGCGGTAGCAACTAATGAAAAACTGTTTTTT.

The rearrangement uses TRBV28 and TRBJ2-1, with TRBD2 identical over 12 bases. The germline V gene encodes CDR1 MDHEN and CDR2 SYDVKM. This CDR3 spans 18 amino acids. V shed 5 bases and J 5 bases; nucleotides not matched to a gene: 13. The CDR3 loop reads CASSTTSGRTLWHNEQFF. The CDR3 region has the DNA TGTGCCAGCAGTACAACTAGCGGGAGGACCCTATGGCACAATGAGCAGTTCTTC.

The chain couples TRBV29-1 to TRBJ2-7; D is perhaps TRBD1 (5 bases). The V gene's germline CDR1 is SQVTM and CDR2 ANQGSEA. This CDR3 contains 12 residues. The ends were cut back, 2 bases at V and 5 bases at J, with 10 bases in the middle. This chain's CDR3 is CSVEKQAHEQYF. The DNA of the CDR3 is TGCAGCGTTGAAAAACAGGCCCACGAGCAGTACTTC.